Listed below are T cell receptor beta chains from one sample, sequenced in a study of T cell changes during pregnancy in multiple sclerosis. Here immunoSEQ multiplex PCR was the method, and the copy in TCRdb shows in-frame clones only, minus some. The sample has some 73,000 clones, 92% seen once. The source material was peripheral blood, sampled in the third trimester of pregnancy. Receptors originate from a female donor in good health, enrolled as a control in a pregnancy study. Each CDR3 is given with its conserved first and last residue. A D gene is named only where the DNA matches it firmly.

J: TRBJ2-7
D: -
V: TRBV29-1
CDR3: CSVEWAGRDGYEQYF
DNA: TGCAGCGTTGAATGGGCAGGGCGAGATGGCTACGAGCAGTACTTC

J: TRBJ2-3
D: TRBD2
V: TRBV19
CDR3: CASSGRAKDTQYF
DNA: TGTGCCAGCTCCGGGAGGGCAAAAGATACGCAGTATTTT

J: TRBJ2-5
D: -
V: TRBV5-1
CDR3: CASSLAVGAETQYF
DNA: TGCGCCAGCAGCTTGGCCGTGGGGGCAGAGACCCAGTACTTC

J: TRBJ2-2
D: -
V: TRBV14
CDR3: CASSQDLSQTGELFF
DNA: TGTGCCAGCAGCCAAGATCTGTCCCAGACCGGGGAGCTGTTTTTT

J: TRBJ1-3
D: -
V: TRBV18
CDR3: CASSPPVGGLASGNTIYF
DNA: TGTGCCAGCTCACCACCGGTCGGGGGTCTGGCCTCTGGAAACACCATATATTTT

J: TRBJ1-4
D: -
V: TRBV11-1
CDR3: CASSPSARGEKLFF
DNA: TGTGCCAGCAGCCCTTCGGCAAGAGGGGAAAAACTGTTTTTT

J: TRBJ1-3
D: -
V: TRBV7-6
CDR3: CASSLEVRGSPGNTIYF
DNA: TGTGCCAGCAGCTTAGAAGTTAGGGGTAGTCCTGGAAACACCATATATTTT

J: TRBJ2-3
D: -
V: TRBV27
CDR3: CASSGGASTDTQYF
DNA: TGTGCCAGCAGTGGGGGCGCTAGCACAGATACGCAGTATTTT

J: TRBJ2-7
D: TRBD1
V: TRBV19
CDR3: CASRTTGTGTYEQYF
DNA: TGTGCCAGTAGGACTACCGGGACAGGAACCTACGAGCAGTACTTC

J: TRBJ2-3
D: -
V: TRBV18
CDR3: CASSSGNTDTQYF
DNA: TGTGCCAGCTCATCCGGGAACACAGATACGCAGTATTTT

J: TRBJ1-2
D: -
V: TRBV5-6
CDR3: CASSLAAGPLTF
DNA: TGTGCCAGCAGCTTGGCCGCAGGCCCCTTGACCTTC

J: TRBJ2-1
D: -
V: TRBV5-6
CDR3: CASSLVGRGYNEQFF
DNA: TGTGCCAGCAGCTTGGTTGGCAGGGGCTACAATGAGCAGTTCTTC

J: TRBJ1-1
D: TRBD1
V: TRBV4-1
CDR3: CASSHPTGVNTEAFF
DNA: TGCGCCAGCAGCCACCCTACAGGGGTGAACACTGAAGCTTTCTTT

J: TRBJ2-7
D: -
V: TRBV27
CDR3: CASSPLPIQEQYF
DNA: TGTGCCAGCAGTCCTCTTCCGATCCAGGAGCAGTACTTC

J: TRBJ2-7
D: TRBD1
V: TRBV6-1
CDR3: CASSEFLVGQGKVEQYF
DNA: TGTGCCAGCAGTGAATTTTTAGTCGGACAGGGGAAAGTAGAGCAGTACTTC

J: TRBJ1-2
D: TRBD1
V: TRBV12-5
CDR3: CASGLQSTGDPLLYGYTF
DNA: TGTGCTAGTGGTTTGCAATCAACAGGGGATCCCCTACTCTATGGCTACACCTTC

J: TRBJ2-2
D: TRBD2
V: TRBV28
CDR3: CASNKEGLAGLGGELFF
DNA: TGTGCCAGCAACAAGGAGGGACTAGCGGGATTGGGCGGGGAGCTGTTTTTT

J: TRBJ2-1
D: -
V: TRBV7-8
CDR3: CASSSSSASYNEQFF
DNA: TGTGCCAGCAGCTCCTCTAGCGCCTCCTACAATGAGCAGTTCTTC

J: TRBJ1-3
D: -
V: TRBV7-8
CDR3: CASSLFQTGQGNTIYF
DNA: TGTGCCAGCAGCTTATTCCAGACAGGCCAGGGAAACACCATATATTTT

J: TRBJ1-2
D: TRBD1
V: TRBV10-1
CDR3: CASSDRTGWGYTF
DNA: TGCGCCAGCAGTGACCGGACAGGTTGGGGCTACACCTTC

J: TRBJ1-4
D: TRBD1
V: TRBV28
CDR3: CASSPGQGEKLFF
DNA: TGTGCCAGCAGCCCGGGACAGGGTGAAAAACTGTTTTTT

J: TRBJ1-1
D: -
V: TRBV28
CDR3: CASSSPLAGASNTEAFF
DNA: TGTGCCAGCAGTTCCCCGCTGGCAGGGGCTTCGAACACTGAAGCTTTCTTT

J: TRBJ2-1
D: TRBD2
V: TRBV27
CDR3: CASSLVLAGGPTYNEQFF
DNA: TGTGCCAGCAGTTTAGTACTAGCGGGGGGTCCCACCTACAATGAGCAGTTCTTC

J: TRBJ1-1
D: TRBD1
V: TRBV28
CDR3: CASSFIPPGTVKLGGAFF
DNA: TGTGCCAGCAGTTTTATCCCACCAGGGACAGTTAAACTCGGGGGAGCTTTCTTT

J: TRBJ2-7
D: -
V: TRBV20-1
CDR3: CSARETSNEYF
DNA: TGCAGTGCTAGAGAGACTAGTAACGAGTACTTC

J: TRBJ2-7
D: TRBD2
V: TRBV25-1
CDR3: CASSDSTSGRLYEQYF
DNA: TGTGCCAGCAGTGACTCGACTAGCGGGAGACTTTACGAGCAGTACTTC

J: TRBJ1-3
D: TRBD1
V: TRBV5-1
CDR3: CASSVRGQGSGNTIYF
DNA: TGCGCCAGCAGCGTGCGAGGACAGGGTTCTGGAAACACCATATATTTT

J: TRBJ2-3
D: TRBD2
V: TRBV7-9
CDR3: CASSLDLSGRSTDTQYF
DNA: TGTGCCAGCAGCTTAGACCTTAGCGGGAGATCCACAGATACGCAGTATTTT